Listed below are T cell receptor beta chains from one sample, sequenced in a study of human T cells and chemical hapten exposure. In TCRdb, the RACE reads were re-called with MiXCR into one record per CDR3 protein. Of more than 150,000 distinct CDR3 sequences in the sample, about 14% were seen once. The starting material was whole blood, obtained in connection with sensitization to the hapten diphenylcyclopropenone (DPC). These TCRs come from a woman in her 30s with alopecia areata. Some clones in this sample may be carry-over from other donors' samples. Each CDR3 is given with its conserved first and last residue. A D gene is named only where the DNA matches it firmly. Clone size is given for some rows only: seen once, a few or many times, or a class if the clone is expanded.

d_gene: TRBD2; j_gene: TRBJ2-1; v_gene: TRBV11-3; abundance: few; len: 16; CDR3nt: TGTGCCAGCAGCTTAGGTGGGGTAGCGGGAGCCCATGAGCAGTTCTTC; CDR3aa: CASSLGGVAGAHEQFF
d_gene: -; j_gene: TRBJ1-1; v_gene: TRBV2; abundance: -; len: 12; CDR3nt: TGTGCCAGCAGTGGGATGGCTATTGGGGCTTTCTTT; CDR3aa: CASSGMAIGAFF
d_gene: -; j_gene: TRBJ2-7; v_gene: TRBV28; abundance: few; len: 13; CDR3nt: TGTGCCAGCAGTTTAACGGGGATCTACGAGCAGTACTTC; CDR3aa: CASSLTGIYEQYF
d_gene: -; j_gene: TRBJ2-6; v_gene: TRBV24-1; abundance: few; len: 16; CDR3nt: TGTGCCACCAGTGATTCCCGCACCTCTGGGGCCAACGTCCTGACTTTC; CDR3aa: CATSDSRTSGANVLTF
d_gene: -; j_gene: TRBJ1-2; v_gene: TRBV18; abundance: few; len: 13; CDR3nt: TGTGCCAGCTCACGCTTACAGGGAGAGGGCTACACCTTC; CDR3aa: CASSRLQGEGYTF
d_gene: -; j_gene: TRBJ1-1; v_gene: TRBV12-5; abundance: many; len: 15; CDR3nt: TGTGCTAGTGGCCTGTGGGCGAACATGAACACTGAAGCTTTCTTT; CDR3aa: CASGLWANMNTEAFF
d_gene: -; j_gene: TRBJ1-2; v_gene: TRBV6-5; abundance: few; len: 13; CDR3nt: TGTGCCAGCCGGGCAGCCGCCGGCTATGGCTACACCTTC; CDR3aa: CASRAAAGYGYTF
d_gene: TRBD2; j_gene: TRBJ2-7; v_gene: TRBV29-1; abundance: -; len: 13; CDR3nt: TGCAGCGTTATGTCCCCGGGGGGCTACGAGCAGTACTTC; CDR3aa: CSVMSPGGYEQYF
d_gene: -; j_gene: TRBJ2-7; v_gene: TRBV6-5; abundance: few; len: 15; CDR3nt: TGTGCCAGCAGCGTGAAACAGGGTACCCACTACGAGCAGTACTTC; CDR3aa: CASSVKQGTHYEQYF
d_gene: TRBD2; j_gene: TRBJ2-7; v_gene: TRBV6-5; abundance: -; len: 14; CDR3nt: TGTGCCAGCAGTCTACTAGCGGGGGCCTACGAGCAGTACTTC; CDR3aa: CASSLLAGAYEQYF
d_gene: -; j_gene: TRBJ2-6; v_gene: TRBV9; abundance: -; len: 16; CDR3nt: TGTGCCAGCACTCCGGGACGGCTCTCTGGGGCCAACGTCCTGACTTTC; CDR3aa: CASTPGRLSGANVLTF
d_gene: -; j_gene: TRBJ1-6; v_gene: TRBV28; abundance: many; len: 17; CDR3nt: TGTGCCAGCAGGGGGGTCGTGGGGAGCTCCTATAATTCACCCCTCCACTTT; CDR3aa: CASRGVVGSSYNSPLHF
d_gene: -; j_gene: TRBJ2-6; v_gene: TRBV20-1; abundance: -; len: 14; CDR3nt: TGCAGTGCTAGAGGAAGCTCTGGGGCCAACGTCCTGACTTTC; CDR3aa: CSARGSSGANVLTF
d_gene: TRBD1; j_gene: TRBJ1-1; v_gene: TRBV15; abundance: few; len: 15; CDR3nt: TGTGCCACCAGCAGACGACAGGGGGGTAACACTGAAGCTTTCTTT; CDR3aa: CATSRRQGGNTEAFF